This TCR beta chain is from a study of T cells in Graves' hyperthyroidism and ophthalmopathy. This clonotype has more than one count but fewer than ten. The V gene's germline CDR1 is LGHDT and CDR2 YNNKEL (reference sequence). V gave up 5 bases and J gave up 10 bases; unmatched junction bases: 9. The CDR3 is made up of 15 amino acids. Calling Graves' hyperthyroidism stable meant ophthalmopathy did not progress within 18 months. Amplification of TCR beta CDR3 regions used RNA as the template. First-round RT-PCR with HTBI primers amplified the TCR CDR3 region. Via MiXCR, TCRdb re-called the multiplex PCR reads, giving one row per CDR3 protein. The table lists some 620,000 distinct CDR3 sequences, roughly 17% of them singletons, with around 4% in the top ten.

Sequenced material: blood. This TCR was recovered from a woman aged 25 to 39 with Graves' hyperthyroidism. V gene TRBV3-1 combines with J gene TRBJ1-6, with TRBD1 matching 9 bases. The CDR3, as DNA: TGTGCCAGCAGCTCACCGGGACAGGGTAGGTCACCCCTCCACTTT. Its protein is CASSSPGQGRSPLHF.